The following is a T cell receptor beta chain sequence with its context. This entry belongs to a study of T cell changes during pregnancy in multiple sclerosis. The repertoire was sequenced with immunoSEQ multiplex PCR; TCRdb's copy has only in-frame clones and lacks some. The table has under 110,000 clones, more than 85% seen once. CDR3 size: 14 residues. The germline CDR1 and CDR2 sequences are MDHEN and SYDVKM. V shed 2 bases, J shed 5 bases, and the junction held 2 bases outside the gene matches. The rearrangement links TRBV28 to TRBJ1-3; the match to TRBD1 covers 8 bases. Source: peripheral blood, taken in the second trimester of pregnancy. The receptor was derived from a female donor with multiple sclerosis, enrolled in a pregnancy study. Here the CDR3 reads CASSLGTGRNTIYF. CDR3 nucleotide sequence: TGTGCCAGCAGTTTAGGGACAGGCCGAAACACCATATATTTT.